The T cell receptor (beta chain) under discussion was sequenced for a study of blood T cell repertoires in COVID-19. Clinical histories supplied by participants themselves formed the basis of cohort assignment. This clone was recorded only once. Profiling relied on immunoSEQ multiplex PCR, and the TCRdb table lists in-frame clones only, not all of them. Among around 400,000 clones listed, about 90% were seen once. This receptor was taken from a woman in her 30s who had recovered from COVID-19. What was sequenced was PBMCs or T cells enriched from blood (not recorded which).

Here the CDR3 DNA reads TGCAGTGCTCCAGATAATGAAAAACTGTTTTTT. This sequence encodes CSAPDNEKLFF. The V and J genes are TRBV20-1 and TRBJ1-4; D gene uncertain. V was trimmed by 5 bases and J by 4 bases, leaving 5 bases between them. This CDR3 spans 11 amino acids. The V gene's germline CDR1 is DFQATT and CDR2 SNEGSKA (reference sequence).